What follows describes a single T cell receptor beta chain. The sample comes from a study of OX40 agonist ivuxolimab in advanced cancers. Clones were read by immunoSEQ multiplex PCR, and TCRdb kept only the in-frame ones, dropping some. The sample carries about 79,000 clones, around 94% recorded once. V shed 6 bases and J 0 bases; nucleotides not matched to a gene: 7. This CDR3 is 16 amino acids long. Germline-derived CDR1 and CDR2 are SGHAT and FQNNGV. This rearrangement joins TRBV11-2 to TRBJ2-1, with TRBD2 matching 8 bases. The source material was CD4+ or CD8+ T cells sorted from blood, sampled in a trial of the OX40 agonist ivuxolimab. The clonotype originates from an adult with an advanced solid tumor such as melanoma, head and neck, liver or kidney cancer. The CDR3 loop reads CASSFRGGSSYNEQFF. The CDR3 nucleotides are TGTGCCAGCAGTTTCCGGGGGGGTAGCTCCTACAATGAGCAGTTCTTC.